This TCR beta chain originates from a study of control samples from healthy donors and cancer patients. This clone was found a few times. Assay: immunoSEQ multiplex PCR; the TCRdb copy retains only in-frame clones and omits some. The sample comprises approximately 150,000 clones, roughly 92% of which are singletons, and roughly 13% rests with the top ten. This CDR3 has 14 residues. The V end lost 7 bases, the J end lost 7 bases, and 14 bases lay between the germline ends. Germline V gives CDR1 PRHDT, CDR2 FYEKMQ (reference sequence). The chain has TRBV13 and TRBJ1-6, with D possibly matching TRBD1 (6 bases). The sequenced material came from blood. The TCR sequence derives from a middle-aged man in good health. In DNA, the CDR3 is TGTGCCAGCACCATCAGGGGACGCAATTCACCCCTCCACTTT. It specifies CASTIRGRNSPLHF. Based on the CDR3 plus reference TRBV13 and TRBJ1-6, the full variable domain is AAGVIQSPRHLIKEKRETATLKCYPIPRHDTVYWYQQGPGQDPQFLISFYEKMQSDKGSIPDRFSAQQFSDYHSELNMSSLELGDSALYFCASTIRGRNSPLHFGNGTRLTVT.